This TCR beta chain was recorded in a study of T cells in Graves' hyperthyroidism and ophthalmopathy. Notes on the study in general: Ophthalmopathy cases were set apart from stable hyperthyroidism by a 13 V-J model. Most thyroid clonotypes expanded above 0.001 appeared in blood too.

Researchers amplified the TCR beta CDR3 regions from RNA transcripts. When the TCR CDR3 underwent first-round RT-PCR, the HTBI primer set was used. TCRdb recomputed calls from the multiplex PCR reads with MiXCR, one row per CDR3 protein. The table has about 380,000 distinct CDR3 sequences, over 11% seen once. This clonotype was detected many times. What it binds is unknown. The authors deemed Graves' hyperthyroidism stable absent ophthalmopathy progression within 18 months. The CDR3 is 17 residues long. V was pared by 3 bases and J by 1 base, with 18 bases between. This TCR came from a woman aged 55-70 years with Graves' hyperthyroidism. The rearrangement links TRBV12-3 or TRBV12-4 to TRBJ2-5, with D perhaps matching TRBD2 (5 bases). The specimen sequenced was blood. CDR3 in amino acids: CASSLAGAANLQETQYF. The DNA of the CDR3 is TGTGCCAGCAGTTTGGCGGGCGCGGCAAACCTCCAAGAGACCCAGTACTTC.